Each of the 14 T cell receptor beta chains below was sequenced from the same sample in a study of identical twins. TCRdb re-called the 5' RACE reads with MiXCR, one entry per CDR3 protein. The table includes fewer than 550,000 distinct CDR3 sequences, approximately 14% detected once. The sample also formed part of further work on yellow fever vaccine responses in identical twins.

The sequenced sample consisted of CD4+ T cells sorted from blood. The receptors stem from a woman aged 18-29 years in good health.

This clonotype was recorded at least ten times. The CDR3 bases are TGTGCCAGCAGTCCTACAGGGACCCCTTCACCCCTCCACTTT. Translated, it gives CASSPTGTPSPLHF. This chain connects TRBV12-3 or TRBV12-4 to TRBJ1-6, with D maybe TRBD1 (6 bases). Trimming cost V 5 bases and J 9 bases, with 14 bases left between them. The CDR3 spans 14 residues.

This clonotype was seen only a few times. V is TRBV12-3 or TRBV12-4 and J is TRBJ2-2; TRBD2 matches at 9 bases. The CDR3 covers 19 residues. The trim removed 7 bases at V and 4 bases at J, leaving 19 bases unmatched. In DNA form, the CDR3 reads TGTGCCAGCAATCCCCCCGGGACTAGCAGGAGCCGAGCCACCGGGGAGCTGTTTTTT. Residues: CASNPPGTSRSRATGELFF.

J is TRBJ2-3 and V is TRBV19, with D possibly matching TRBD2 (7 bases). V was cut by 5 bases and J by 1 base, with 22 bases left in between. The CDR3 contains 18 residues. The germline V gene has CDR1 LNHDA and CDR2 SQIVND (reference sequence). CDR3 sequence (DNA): TGTGCCAGTAGTTTAGGGGGGAGAGCGGCGGGGGGCACAGATACGCAGTATTTT. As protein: CASSLGGRAAGGTDTQYF.

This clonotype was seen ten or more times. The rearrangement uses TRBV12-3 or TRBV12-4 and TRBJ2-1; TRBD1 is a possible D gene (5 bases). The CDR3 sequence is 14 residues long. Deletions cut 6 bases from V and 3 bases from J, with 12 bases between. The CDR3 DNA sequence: TGTGCCAGCAGCCTCGAAGGGGACTACAATGAGCAGTTCTTC. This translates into CASSLEGDYNEQFF.

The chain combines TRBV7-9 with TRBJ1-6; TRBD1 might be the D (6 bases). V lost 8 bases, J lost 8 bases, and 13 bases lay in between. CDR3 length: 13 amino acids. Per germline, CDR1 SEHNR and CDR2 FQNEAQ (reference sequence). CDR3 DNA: TGTGCCAGCGGGGGGCCAGGGGATTCACCCCTCCACTTT. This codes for CASGGPGDSPLHF. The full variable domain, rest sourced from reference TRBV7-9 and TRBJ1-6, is DTGVSQNPRHKITKRGQNVTFRCDPISEHNRLYWYRQTLGQGPEFLTYFQNEAQLEKSRLLSDRFSAERPKGSFSTLEIQRTEQGDSAMYLCASGGPGDSPLHFGNGTRLTVT.

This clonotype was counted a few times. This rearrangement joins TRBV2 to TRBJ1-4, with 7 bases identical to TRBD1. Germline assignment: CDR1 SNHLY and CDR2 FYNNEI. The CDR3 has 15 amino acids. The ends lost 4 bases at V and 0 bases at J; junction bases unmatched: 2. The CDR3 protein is CASSGGQATNEKLFF. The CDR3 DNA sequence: TGTGCCAGCAGTGGCGGACAGGCAACTAATGAAAAACTGTTTTTT.

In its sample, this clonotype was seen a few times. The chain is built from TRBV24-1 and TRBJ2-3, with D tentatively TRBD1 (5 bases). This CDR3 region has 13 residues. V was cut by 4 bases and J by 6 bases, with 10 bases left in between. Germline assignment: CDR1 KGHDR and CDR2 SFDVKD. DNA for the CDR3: TGTGCCACCAGTGAGGTGACAGCGGATACGCAGTATTTT. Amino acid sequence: CATSEVTADTQYF.

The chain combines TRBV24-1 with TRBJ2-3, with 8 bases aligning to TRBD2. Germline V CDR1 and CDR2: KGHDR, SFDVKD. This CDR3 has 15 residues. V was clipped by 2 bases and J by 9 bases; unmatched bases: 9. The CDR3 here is CATSDSLRTSWTQYF. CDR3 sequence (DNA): TGTGCCACCAGTGATTCCCTCCGGACTAGCTGGACGCAGTATTTT.

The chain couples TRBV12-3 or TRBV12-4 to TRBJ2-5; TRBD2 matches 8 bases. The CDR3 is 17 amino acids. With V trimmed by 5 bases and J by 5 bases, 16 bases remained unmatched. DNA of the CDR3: TGTGCCAGCAGTAAACGCTATAGCGGGAAAGAGGTGGAGACCCAGTACTTC. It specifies CASSKRYSGKEVETQYF.

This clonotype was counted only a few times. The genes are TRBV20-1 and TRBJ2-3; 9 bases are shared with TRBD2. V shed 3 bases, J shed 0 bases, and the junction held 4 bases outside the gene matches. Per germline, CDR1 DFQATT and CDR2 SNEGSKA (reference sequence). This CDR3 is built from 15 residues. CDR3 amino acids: CSARASGASTDTQYF. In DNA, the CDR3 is TGCAGTGCTAGGGCTAGCGGGGCTAGCACAGATACGCAGTATTTT.

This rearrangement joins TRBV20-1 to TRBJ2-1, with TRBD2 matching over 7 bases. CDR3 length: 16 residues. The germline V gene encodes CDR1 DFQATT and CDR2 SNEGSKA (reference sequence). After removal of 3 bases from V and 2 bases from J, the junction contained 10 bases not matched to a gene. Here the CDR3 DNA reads TGCAGTGCTAGGAGAGGAACGGGGGGTGCCTACAATGAGCAGTTCTTC. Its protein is CSARRGTGGAYNEQFF.

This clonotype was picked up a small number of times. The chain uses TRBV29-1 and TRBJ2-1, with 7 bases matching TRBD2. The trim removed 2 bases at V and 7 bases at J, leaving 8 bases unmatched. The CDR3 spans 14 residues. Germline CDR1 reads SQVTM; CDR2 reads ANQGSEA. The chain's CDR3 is CSVELGGGGNEQFF. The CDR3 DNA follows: TGCAGCGTTGAATTGGGGGGGGGTGGAAATGAGCAGTTCTTC.

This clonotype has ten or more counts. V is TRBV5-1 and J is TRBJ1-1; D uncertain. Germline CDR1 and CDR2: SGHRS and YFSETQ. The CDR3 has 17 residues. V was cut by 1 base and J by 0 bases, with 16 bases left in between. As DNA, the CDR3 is TGCGCCAGCAGCTTGCAGACGAATACACGCCTGAACACTGAAGCTTTCTTT. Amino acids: CASSLQTNTRLNTEAFF.

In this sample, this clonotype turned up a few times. The CDR3 here is CASSEVLGTGELFF. The CDR3 DNA sequence: TGTGCCAGCAGTGAAGTTCTCGGGACCGGGGAGCTGTTTTTT. The rearrangement links TRBV6-1 to TRBJ2-2; D uncertain. V lost 1 base and J lost 5, with 8 bases in between. The germline V gene encodes CDR1 MNHNS and CDR2 SASEGT. This CDR3 spans 14 amino acids.